These 3 T cell receptor beta chains share one sample of origin, sequenced in a study of blood T cells in healthy people across ages. A second about 6 to 11 cycle PCR used barcoded and J-beta primers. A single record per CDR3 protein comes from TCRdb applying MiXCR to the 5' RACE reads. The table lists approximately 850,000 distinct CDR3 sequences, roughly 60% of them singletons. Sequencing was done on a sample of blood. The receptors were sampled from a man aged 25 to 40 in good health.

This clonotype was seen only a few times. The chain carries TRBV6-5 and TRBJ2-4; TRBD2 matches 8 bases. The germline V gene has CDR1 MNHEY and CDR2 SVGAGI. Germline trimming cut 6 bases from V and 0 bases from J; bases unmatched to any gene: 7. The CDR3 consists of 16 residues. Here the CDR3 DNA reads TGTGCCAGCAGCCGAAATAGCGGGAAAGCCAAAAACATTCAGTACTTC. It is translated as CASSRNSGKAKNIQYF.

The table lists this clonotype with many counts. The chain is built from TRBV12-3 or TRBV12-4 and TRBJ2-5; TRBD2 is a possible D gene (6 bases). The V gene lost 3 bases and the J gene lost 11 bases, with 16 bases spanning the gap. The CDR3 loop spans 13 amino acids. CDR3: CASSFNGAREQYF. The CDR3 coding sequence is TGTGCCAGCAGTTTTAACGGGGCTCGGGAGCAGTACTTC.

A word on this clonotype: One end of the junction does not line up with germline, which may come from a read error. The chain is built from TRBV11-2 and TRBJ2-1; 7 bases are a match to TRBD1. Germline V gene data show CDR1 as SGHAT and CDR2 as FQNNGV. This CDR3 has 17 amino acids. The chain's CDR3 is CASSLWFGDSSHNEQFF. Written as DNA, the CDR3 is TGTGCCAGCAGCTTGTGGTTTGGGGACAGCTCCCACAATGAGCAGTTCTTC.